This T cell receptor (beta chain) originates from a study of chemoradiotherapy in HPV16-positive cancers. The assay was immunoSEQ multiplex PCR, and TCRdb's table has in-frame clones only and misses some. The data show around 62,000 clones, with more than 70% seen just once and 4% to 4.5% held by the top ten. Samples were taken several times over chemoradiotherapy. As regards this clone: Its specificity is not known.

Germline V gene data show CDR1 as SGHRS and CDR2 as YFSETQ. Trimming removed 3 bases at V and 2 bases at J, with 16 bases between. This CDR3 is built from 16 residues. Study-level points and caveats: In HPV16-positive patients, HPV-responsive T-cell expansion tracked better recurrence-free survival. The functional HPV-specific definition rests on just a couple of HPV16-positive patients.

Sequencing used blood, obtained from a patient who underwent chemoradiotherapy. This sequence was found in a human donor with HPV-associated anogenital cancer. The rearrangement links TRBV5-1 to TRBJ2-3; maybe TRBD2 (5 bases). CDR3 sequence: CASSSTRGADTDTQYF. The CDR3 coding sequence is TGCGCCAGCAGCTCGACTCGGGGTGCCGACACAGATACGCAGTATTTT.